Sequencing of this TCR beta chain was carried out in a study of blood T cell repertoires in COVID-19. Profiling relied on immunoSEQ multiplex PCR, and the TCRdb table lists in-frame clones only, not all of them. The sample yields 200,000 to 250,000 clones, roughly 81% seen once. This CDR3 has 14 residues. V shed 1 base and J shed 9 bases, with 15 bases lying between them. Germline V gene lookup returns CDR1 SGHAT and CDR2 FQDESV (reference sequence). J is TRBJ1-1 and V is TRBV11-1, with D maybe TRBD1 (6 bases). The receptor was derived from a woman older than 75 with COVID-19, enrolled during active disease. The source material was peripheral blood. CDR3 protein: CASSLGFSRGQAFF. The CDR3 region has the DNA TGTGCCAGCAGCTTAGGTTTCTCCAGGGGACAAGCTTTCTTT.